This T cell receptor (beta chain) was found in a study of human T cells and chemical hapten exposure (TCRdb year 2021). Describing the broader study: For sensitization, 2% DPC in acetone was applied to a 2 cm by 2 cm area of upper inner arm skin. Throughout the approximately 24-week study period, patients were also given weekly therapeutic DPC doses on the scalp. Patch testing on the upper back used Finn chambers containing 0.01% DPC, with scoring done after 6 days according to International Contact Dermatitis Research Group standards. The patient cohort, mostly female, included alopecia areata with under or over 50% scalp involvement, alopecia totalis and alopecia universalis. Libraries were pooled for sequencing, and variation in per-sample TCR yields was attributed mainly to small differences in library volumes within the pool. Peripheral blood TCR repertoire changes were tracked in vivo in alopecia patients during primary and secondary sensitization to the hapten diphenylcyclopropenone (DPC). Blood samples were taken from patients before sensitization (week 0) and at 2, 6 and about 24 weeks after DPC sensitization. About 30 alopecia patients provided blood for TCR sequencing at one to four time points (pre-sensitization, 2, 6 and 24 weeks). Broad study findings and their caveats: Because every patient had alopecia, a presumed autoimmune disease, the patients' immune response might differ from that of healthy individuals. Compared with pre-sensitization or healthy control sets, expanded TCRs formed significantly more large CDR3 similarity clusters, which is consistent with antigen-driven responses. The number of PT1 expanded TCRs positively correlated with patch test score, significant at thresholds 8, 16 and 32 but not 4. Repeated subsampling changed both the strength of the expansion versus patch-test correlation and the threshold at which the correlation became significant. DPC sensitization did not change how many TCRs were above 1 in 1000 frequency, and no evidence was found of alterations in global repertoire structure.

Trimming takes 7 bases from V and 2 bases from J, and the germline ends sit 13 bases apart. The CDR3 holds 13 amino acids from the cysteine to the phenylalanine. Left in the record is the CDR3 DNA by itself, 39 bases read in frame from the first base. The CDR1 and CDR2 encoded by the germline V gene are SQVTM and ANQGSEA. In light of the paper, this sample's time point label describes: patch test 2, 6 weeks after DPC sensitization. Per the publication, the treatment or condition label means: therapeutic diphenylcyclopropenone sensitization with weekly scalp DPC. At every patch-test visit, the blood draw took place before the patch test was put on. Eligible patients were aged 18 to 70, diagnosed with alopecia, deemed suitable for DPC therapy, and excluded if pregnant. Unfractionated whole blood was collected in Tempus Blood RNA tubes, and total RNA was extracted from that blood. This clonotype has only a few counts. The antigen this receptor binds is unknown. No base qualities exist here, and no much larger clone lies one base off it.

Library prep was done by RACE. TCRdb shows the sequencer as NextSeq 500. During library preparation, unique molecular identifiers were attached to individual cDNA molecules so that TCRs could be counted in a quantitative, reproducible way. From each blood RNA sample, both TCR alpha and TCR beta chains were sequenced. From the authors' description of their analysis: Samples had a median of roughly 87,000 TCRs, with a range from roughly 20,000 to 690,600. The Decombinator software suite was used to annotate the V, J and CDR3 of the TCR reads. For PS versus PT1 abundance plots, all samples were subsampled to the same number of TCRs (28,000). TCRs were defined as expanded if absent before sensitization and observed at least eight times at the 2-week time point. Through fastp at Q25 and MiXCR, TCRdb rebuilt clones from the public reads, retaining in-frame beta chains. Rows with one shared CDR3 protein collapse into an entry with the most common genes and DNA. TCRdb's processing, not the authors' own work, is the source of the V and J calls. Present in this sample are about 26,000 distinct CDR3 sequences, over 8.5% of which were seen just once. The ten largest clones represent under 8.5% of the sample.

The rearranged chain carries TRBV29-1 and TRBJ2-3; the D gene is unclear. The sequence derives from a man in his thirties or forties with alopecia areata. Some clones in this sample may be carry-over from other donors' samples. The starting material was whole blood, obtained in connection with sensitization to the hapten diphenylcyclopropenone (DPC). The CDR3 reads CSANSGPTDTQYF. In nucleotide form, the sequence is TGCAGCGCCAACTCGGGCCCCACAGATACGCAGTATTTT.